This TCR beta chain appears in the sequencing data of a study of T cell clonotyping in hematopoietic cell transplantation. Time point: recipient sample about 28 days before transplant, after cytoreduction. The method was immunoSEQ multiplex PCR; TCRdb's version includes in-frame clones alone and lacks a portion of them. Of about 20,000 clones detected, 75% to 90% appear once; the ten largest clones hold 3.7%. This sample comprised peripheral blood mononuclear cells, obtained before stem cell transplant. The sequence came from a man aged 18 to 29 with biphenotypic leukemia. Some clones in this sample may be carry-over from other donors' samples.

The CDR3 spells CASSPGRGRETQYF. The CDR3 coding sequence is TGCGCCAGCAGCCCCGGCAGGGGGCGAGAGACCCAGTACTTC. This chain connects TRBV4-3 to TRBJ2-5; 8 bases fit TRBD1. V shed 4 bases and J 4 bases; nucleotides not matched to a gene: 5. The CDR3 is 14 amino acids. CDR1 is LGHNA and CDR2 is YSLEER in the germline V gene.